Listed below are T cell receptor beta chains from one sample, sequenced in a study of CD8+ T cells in alopecia areata. The repertoire was sequenced with immunoSEQ multiplex PCR; TCRdb's copy has only in-frame clones and lacks some. The sample gives 200,000 or so clones, 58% of which show up once; roughly 5.8% is in the top ten. The sequences come from CD4+ T cells sorted from blood, collected at week 24, from a patient treated with tofacitinib. Receptor source: a human donor with alopecia areata. The CDR3 runs from the conserved cysteine through the conserved F or W. D genes are given only for firm matches. The size field is filled for only some rows; it gives once, few, many or a size class.

clone_size j_call v_call cdr3_length d_call cdr3_nt cdr3_aa
- TRBJ1-4 TRBV27 15 - TGTGCCAGCAGTCGGTCCGGGACACGGAATGAAAAACTGTTTTTT CASSRSGTRNEKLFF
- TRBJ2-7 TRBV5-4 13 - TGTGCCAGCAGCTTCAGGGGGGCCTACGAGCAGTACTTC CASSFRGAYEQYF
- TRBJ2-1 TRBV30 15 TRBD2 TGTGCCTGGAGTCGATTTGGCGGGAGTACGGGTGAGCAGTTCTTC CAWSRFGGSTGEQFF
- TRBJ1-4 TRBV25-1 15 - TGTGCCAGCAGTGATTTCGGCGAGGGCGGTGAAAAACTGTTTTTT CASSDFGEGGEKLFF
- TRBJ2-1 TRBV6-5 11 - TGTGCCAGCGGTGGGGCAGATACTCCGTTCTTC CASGGADTPFF
few TRBJ2-1 TRBV10-3 13 TRBD2 TGTGCCATGTCCCCGGGAGGGCCCGGTGAGCAGTTCTTC CAMSPGGPGEQFF
- TRBJ1-2 TRBV29-1 11 - TGCAGCGTTGAAGCGGGCGATGGCTACACCTTC CSVEAGDGYTF
- TRBJ2-6 TRBV9 14 - TGTGCCAGCAGCGTATGGACGGGCGCCAACGTCCTGACTTTC CASSVWTGANVLTF
- TRBJ1-5 TRBV30 13 - TGTGCCTGGAACCAAGGGGGGAATCAGCCCCAGCATTTT CAWNQGGNQPQHF
- TRBJ1-2 TRBV28 16 - TGTGCCAGCAGTTCAATCCAAGGTCGCGACTCCGGTGGCTACACCTTC CASSSIQGRDSGGYTF
- TRBJ2-3 TRBV9 16 - TGTGCCAGCAGCGTAGCAGGGGCCGTTACGATCGATACGCAGTATTTT CASSVAGAVTIDTQYF
- TRBJ2-7 TRBV5-1 16 - TGCGCCAGCAGCTTGGCCGCGATTCCACAGGGCTACGAGCAGTACTTC CASSLAAIPQGYEQYF
- TRBJ1-1 TRBV2 13 - TGTGCCAGCAATCGAAGGTTGAACACTGAAGCTTTCTTT CASNRRLNTEAFF
- TRBJ2-2 TRBV11-2 16 - TGTGCCAGCAGCTTATTCCGTGCGCTGAACACCGGGGAGCTGTTTTTT CASSLFRALNTGELFF
- TRBJ2-7 TRBV7-2 11 - TGTGCCAGCAGCTACGCCTACGAGCAGTACTTC CASSYAYEQYF
- TRBJ2-4 TRBV28 15 TRBD2 TGTGCCAGCAGTTTCCGGCGGGAGGGGTCAAACATTCAGTACTTC CASSFRREGSNIQYF
- TRBJ2-6 TRBV11-2 13 - TGTGCCAGCAGCTTCGCTGGGGCCAACGTCCTGACTTTC CASSFAGANVLTF
- TRBJ2-2 TRBV2 14 TRBD1 TGTGCCAGCAGTGAGACAGGGGGCTATGGGGAGCTGTTTTTT CASSETGGYGELFF
- TRBJ2-5 TRBV20-1 11 - TGCAGTGCTAGGCCCCAAGAGACCCAGTACTTC CSARPQETQYF
- TRBJ1-3 TRBV30 14 - TGTGCCTCCCGGAGCAGGGTTGAAGGAAACACCATATATTTT CASRSRVEGNTIYF
- TRBJ2-3 TRBV4-3 18 - TGCGCCAGCAGCCAAGGGGGTCGGGGGAACTTCTACCCAGATACGCAGTATTTT CASSQGGRGNFYPDTQYF
- TRBJ2-3 TRBV4-2 19 TRBD2 TGTGCCAGCAGCCAGGGGACTAGCGGTCCTGCACGGCTCACAGATACGCAGTATTTT CASSQGTSGPARLTDTQYF
- TRBJ1-2 TRBV19 14 TRBD1 TGTGCCAGTTACACAGGGGGCGAGGACTATGGCTACACCTTC CASYTGGEDYGYTF
- TRBJ1-5 TRBV28 15 - TGTGCCAGCAGTGCGCCGGGGTACAATAATCAGCCCCAGCATTTT CASSAPGYNNQPQHF
- TRBJ2-7 TRBV18 11 - TGTGCCAGCTCACCAGAGCGCGAGCAGTACTTC CASSPEREQYF
- TRBJ1-1 TRBV7-9 13 - TGTGCCAGCAGCTTACAGGGAAACACTGAAGCTTTCTTT CASSLQGNTEAFF
- TRBJ2-3 TRBV30 13 - TGTGCCTGGAGTGTACACAGAGAAGATACGCAGTATTTT CAWSVHREDTQYF
once TRBJ1-2 TRBV7-9 14 - TGTGCCAGCAGCTTAGAGACAGGAGCCTTTGGCTACACCTTC CASSLETGAFGYTF
- TRBJ1-2 TRBV6-4 11 TRBD1 TGTGCCAGCAGGACAGGGTATCGCTACACCTTC CASRTGYRYTF
- TRBJ2-1 TRBV29-1 15 TRBD2 TGCAGCGCGCGAGGGGATCTAGCGGGGGGCTCTGAGCAGTTCTTC CSARGDLAGGSEQFF
- TRBJ2-3 TRBV19 15 - TGTGCCAGTAGCCGGTCCGGGACCCCCACAGATACGCAGTATTTT CASSRSGTPTDTQYF
- TRBJ2-2 TRBV9 14 - TGTGCCAGCAGCGTCCGGGGATCCACCGGGGAGCTGTTTTTT CASSVRGSTGELFF
- TRBJ1-2 TRBV7-2 15 - TGTGCCAGCGGGGGTGGAAGAGAGACGTTCCGGGGCTACACCTTC CASGGGRETFRGYTF
- TRBJ1-1 TRBV6-6 13 - TGTGCCAGCACCTCAATCCTGAACACTGAAGCTTTCTTT CASTSILNTEAFF
many TRBJ2-2 TRBV7-8 16 - TGTGCCAGCAGCTTAGGTAGCATGGGATCGACTGGGGAGCTGTTTTTT CASSLGSMGSTGELFF
once TRBJ2-5 TRBV5-1 15 - TGCGCCAGCAGCTGGGGGGGACAGCAAGAAGAGACCCAGTACTTC CASSWGGQQEETQYF
- TRBJ2-1 TRBV9 16 TRBD2 TGTGCCAGCAGCGTAGGGCTAGCGGGTGACTACAATGAGCAGTTCTTC CASSVGLAGDYNEQFF
few TRBJ2-7 TRBV4-2 15 - TGTGCCAGCAGCGGGGACCCGGAGGGGTCCTACGAGCAGTACTTC CASSGDPEGSYEQYF
- TRBJ2-5 TRBV7-3 13 - TGTGCCAGCAGCTTAAGCGGGCGAGAGACCCAGTACTTC CASSLSGRETQYF
- TRBJ2-3 TRBV5-1 14 - TGCGCCAGCAGCCCCGGAGGGTTGGCAGATACGCAGTATTTT CASSPGGLADTQYF
- TRBJ1-2 TRBV29-1 11 - TGCAGCTGTAACAGGGAAAATGGCTACACCTTC CSCNRENGYTF
- TRBJ2-1 TRBV5-1 15 TRBD1 TGCGCCAGCAGCTTAACAGGGGGCTCCGGCTATGAGCAGTTCTTC CASSLTGGSGYEQFF
- TRBJ2-7 TRBV7-2 17 TRBD1 TGTGCCAGCAGCTTAGAGTTTGTCCGGGACAGGGTCTACGAGCAGTACTTC CASSLEFVRDRVYEQYF
- TRBJ2-5 TRBV10-3 14 TRBD2 TGTGCCATCAGCGGGACTAGCGGGGGAGAGACCCAGTACTTC CAISGTSGGETQYF
few TRBJ1-2 TRBV6-5 14 - TGTGCCAGCAGTTACGACAGAGTTACCGGGGGCTACACCTTC CASSYDRVTGGYTF
- TRBJ2-5 TRBV7-2 13 - TGTGCCAGCAGCTTGGGGGCTGGGGAGACCCAGTACTTC CASSLGAGETQYF
- TRBJ1-3 TRBV30 13 TRBD1 TGTGCCTGGCTAGGACAGGACGGAAACACCATATATTTT CAWLGQDGNTIYF
- TRBJ2-5 TRBV6-5 14 - TGTGCCAGCAGCACCGCTAGTCGCCAAGAGACCCAGTACTTC CASSTASRQETQYF
- TRBJ2-1 TRBV11-2 13 - TGTGCCAGCAGCTTAGGGTTGGGCATTTTGCAGTTCTTC CASSLGLGILQFF
- TRBJ2-5 TRBV2 10 - TGTGCCAGCAGTCAGGAGACCCAGTACTTC CASSQETQYF
- TRBJ2-5 TRBV4-1 16 TRBD1 TGCGCCAGCAGCCCCCGGACAGGGGTTAACCAAGAGACCCAGTACTTC CASSPRTGVNQETQYF
- TRBJ1-2 TRBV29-1 13 TRBD1 TGCAGCGTTGGACAGGGGTTGAACTATGGCTACACCTTC CSVGQGLNYGYTF
few TRBJ2-1 TRBV29-1 13 TRBD2 TGCAGCGGGGGGGCTAGCGGGAGAAATGAGCAGTTCTTC CSGGASGRNEQFF